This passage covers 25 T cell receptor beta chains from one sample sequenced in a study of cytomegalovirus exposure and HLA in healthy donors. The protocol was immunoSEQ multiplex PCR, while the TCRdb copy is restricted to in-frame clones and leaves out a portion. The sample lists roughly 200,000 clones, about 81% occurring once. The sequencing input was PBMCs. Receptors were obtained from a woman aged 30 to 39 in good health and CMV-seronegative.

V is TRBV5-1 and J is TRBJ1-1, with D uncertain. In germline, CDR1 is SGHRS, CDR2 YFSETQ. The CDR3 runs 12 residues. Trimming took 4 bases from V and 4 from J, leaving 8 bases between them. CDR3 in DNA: TGCGCCAGCAGCCCGGGGTTCACTGAAGCTTTCTTT. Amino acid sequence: CASSPGFTEAFF.

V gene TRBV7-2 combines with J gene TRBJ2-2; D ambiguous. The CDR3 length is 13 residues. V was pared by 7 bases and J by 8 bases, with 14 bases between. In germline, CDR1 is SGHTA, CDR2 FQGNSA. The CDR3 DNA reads TGTGCCAGCACCTCCACTCGGTGGGGGGAGCTGTTTTTT. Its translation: CASTSTRWGELFF.

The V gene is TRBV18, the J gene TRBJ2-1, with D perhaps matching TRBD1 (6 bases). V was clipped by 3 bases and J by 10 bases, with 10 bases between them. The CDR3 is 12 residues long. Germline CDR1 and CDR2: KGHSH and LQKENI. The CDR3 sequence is CASSPFGQEQFF. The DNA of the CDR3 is TGTGCCAGCTCACCTTTTGGACAGGAGCAGTTCTTC.

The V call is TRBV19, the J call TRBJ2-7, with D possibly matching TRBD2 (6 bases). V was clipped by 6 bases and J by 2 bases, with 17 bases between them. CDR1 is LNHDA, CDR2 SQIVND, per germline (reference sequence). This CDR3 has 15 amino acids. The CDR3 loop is CASSLGAGTPYEQYF. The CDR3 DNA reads TGTGCCAGTAGCCTCGGGGCAGGGACTCCCTACGAGCAGTACTTC.

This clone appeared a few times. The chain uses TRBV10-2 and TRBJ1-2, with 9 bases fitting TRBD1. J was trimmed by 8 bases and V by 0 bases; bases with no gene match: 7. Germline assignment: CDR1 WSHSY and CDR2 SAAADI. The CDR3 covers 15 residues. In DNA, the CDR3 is TGCGCCAGCAGTGAGTCTAACAGGGGGCAAGGGGGCTACACCTTC. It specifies CASSESNRGQGGYTF.

CDR3 amino acids: CASTKQGAGNQPQHF. The DNA for the CDR3 is TGTGCCAGCACCAAACAGGGGGCCGGCAATCAGCCCCAGCATTTT. The chain recombines TRBV2 with TRBJ1-5; 9 positions match TRBD1. CDR3 length: 15 amino acids. Germline V lookup: CDR1 SNHLY, CDR2 FYNNEI. J gave up 2 bases and V 7 bases, and 6 bases lay outside the gene matches.

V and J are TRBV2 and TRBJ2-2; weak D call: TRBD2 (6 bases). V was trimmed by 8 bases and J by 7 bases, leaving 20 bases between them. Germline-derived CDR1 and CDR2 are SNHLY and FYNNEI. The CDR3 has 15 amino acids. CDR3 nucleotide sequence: TGTGCCAGCTTCGGGGGTAGGGGATCGAACGGGGAGCTGTTTTTT. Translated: CASFGGRGSNGELFF.

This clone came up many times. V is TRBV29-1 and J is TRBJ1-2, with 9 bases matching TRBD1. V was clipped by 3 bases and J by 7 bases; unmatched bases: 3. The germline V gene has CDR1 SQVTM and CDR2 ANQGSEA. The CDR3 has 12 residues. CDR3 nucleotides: TGCAGCGTTGACGGACAGGGGAGTGGCTACACCTTC. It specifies CSVDGQGSGYTF.

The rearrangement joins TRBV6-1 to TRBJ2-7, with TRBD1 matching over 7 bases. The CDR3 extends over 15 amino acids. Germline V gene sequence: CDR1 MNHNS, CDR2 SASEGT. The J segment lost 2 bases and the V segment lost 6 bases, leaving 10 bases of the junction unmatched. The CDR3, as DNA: TGTGCCAGCAGAGTGGACAGGCTGGGAACCTACGAGCAGTACTTC. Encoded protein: CASRVDRLGTYEQYF.

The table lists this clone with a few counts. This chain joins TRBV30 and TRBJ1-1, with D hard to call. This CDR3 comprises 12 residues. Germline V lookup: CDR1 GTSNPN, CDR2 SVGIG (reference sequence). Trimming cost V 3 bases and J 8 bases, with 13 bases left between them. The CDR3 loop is CAWSATRYEAFF. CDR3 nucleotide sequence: TGTGCCTGGAGCGCAACAAGATACGAAGCTTTCTTT.

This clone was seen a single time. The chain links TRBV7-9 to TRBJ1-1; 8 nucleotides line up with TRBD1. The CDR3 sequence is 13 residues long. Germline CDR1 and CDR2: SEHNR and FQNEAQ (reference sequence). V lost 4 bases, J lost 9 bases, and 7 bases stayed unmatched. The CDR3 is CASSSMGQVKAFF. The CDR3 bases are TGTGCCAGCAGCTCGATGGGACAGGTTAAAGCTTTCTTT.

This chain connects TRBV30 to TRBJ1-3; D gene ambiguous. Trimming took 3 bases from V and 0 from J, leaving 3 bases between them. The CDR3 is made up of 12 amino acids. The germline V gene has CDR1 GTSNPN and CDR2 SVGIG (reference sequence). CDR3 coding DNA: TGTGCCTGGAGCAGCTCTGGAAACACCATATATTTT. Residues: CAWSSSGNTIYF.

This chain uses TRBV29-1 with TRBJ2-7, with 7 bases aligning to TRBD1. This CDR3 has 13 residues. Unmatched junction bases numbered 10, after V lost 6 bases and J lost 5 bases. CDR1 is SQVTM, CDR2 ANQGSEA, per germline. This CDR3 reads CSVLLQGPHEQYF. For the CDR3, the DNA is TGCAGCGTCCTCTTACAGGGGCCCCACGAGCAGTACTTC.

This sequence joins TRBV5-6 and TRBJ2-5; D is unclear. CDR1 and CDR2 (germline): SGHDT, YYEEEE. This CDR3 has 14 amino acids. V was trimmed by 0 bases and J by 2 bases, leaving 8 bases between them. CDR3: CASSLASLQETQYF. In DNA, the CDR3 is TGTGCCAGCAGCTTGGCGTCTCTACAAGAGACCCAGTACTTC.

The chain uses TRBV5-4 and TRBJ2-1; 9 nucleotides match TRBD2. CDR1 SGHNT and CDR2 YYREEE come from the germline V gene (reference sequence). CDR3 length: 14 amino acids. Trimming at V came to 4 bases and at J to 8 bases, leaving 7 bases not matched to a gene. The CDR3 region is CASSNLAGIHEQFF. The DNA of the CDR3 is TGTGCCAGCAGCAACCTAGCGGGAATCCATGAGCAGTTCTTC.

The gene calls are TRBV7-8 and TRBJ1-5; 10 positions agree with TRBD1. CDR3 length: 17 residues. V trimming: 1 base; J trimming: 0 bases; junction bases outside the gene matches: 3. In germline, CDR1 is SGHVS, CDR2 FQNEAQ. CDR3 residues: CASSLEGQGYSNQPQHF. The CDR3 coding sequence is TGTGCCAGCAGCTTAGAGGGACAGGGGTATAGCAATCAGCCCCAGCATTTT.

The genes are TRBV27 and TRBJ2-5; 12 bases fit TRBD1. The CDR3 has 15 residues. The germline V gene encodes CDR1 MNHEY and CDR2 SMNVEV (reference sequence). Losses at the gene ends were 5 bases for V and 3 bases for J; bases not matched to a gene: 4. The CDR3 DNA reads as TGTGCCAGCAGTCGGGGACAGGGGGCCGAAGAGACCCAGTACTTC. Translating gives CASSRGQGAEETQYF.

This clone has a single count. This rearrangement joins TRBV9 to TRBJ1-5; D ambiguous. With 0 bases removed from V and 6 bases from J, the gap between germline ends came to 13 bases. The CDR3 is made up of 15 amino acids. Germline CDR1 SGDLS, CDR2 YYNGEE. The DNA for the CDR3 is TGTGCCAGCAGCGTAGAAGGCCAGGAGGGTCAGCCCCAGCATTTT. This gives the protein CASSVEGQEGQPQHF.

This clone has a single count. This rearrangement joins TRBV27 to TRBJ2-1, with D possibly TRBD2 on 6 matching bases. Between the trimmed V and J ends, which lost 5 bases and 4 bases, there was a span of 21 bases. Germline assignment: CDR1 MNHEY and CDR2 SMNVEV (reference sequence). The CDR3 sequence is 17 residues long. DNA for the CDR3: TGTGCCAGCAGTCTACGTCTAGCGCGAAACTATTACAATGAGCAGTTCTTC. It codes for CASSLRLARNYYNEQFF.

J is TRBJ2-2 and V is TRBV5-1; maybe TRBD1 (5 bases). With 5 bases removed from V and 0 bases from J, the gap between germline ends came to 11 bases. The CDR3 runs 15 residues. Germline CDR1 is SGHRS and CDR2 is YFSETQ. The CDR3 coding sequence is TGCGCCAGCAGTCATCAGGGCACGAACACCGGGGAGCTGTTTTTT. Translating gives CASSHQGTNTGELFF.

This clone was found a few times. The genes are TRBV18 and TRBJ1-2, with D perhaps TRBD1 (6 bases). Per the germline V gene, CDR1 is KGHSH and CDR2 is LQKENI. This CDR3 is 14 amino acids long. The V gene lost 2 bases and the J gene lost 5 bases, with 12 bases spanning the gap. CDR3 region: CASSPAAGDYGYTF. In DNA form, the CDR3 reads TGTGCCAGCTCACCAGCCGCAGGGGATTATGGCTACACCTTC.

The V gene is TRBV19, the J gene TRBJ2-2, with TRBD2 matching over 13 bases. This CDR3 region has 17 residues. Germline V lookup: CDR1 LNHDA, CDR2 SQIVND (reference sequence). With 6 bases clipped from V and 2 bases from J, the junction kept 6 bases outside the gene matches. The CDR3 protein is CASSPGLAGANTGELFF. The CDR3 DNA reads TGTGCCAGTAGCCCTGGACTAGCGGGAGCCAACACCGGGGAGCTGTTTTTT.

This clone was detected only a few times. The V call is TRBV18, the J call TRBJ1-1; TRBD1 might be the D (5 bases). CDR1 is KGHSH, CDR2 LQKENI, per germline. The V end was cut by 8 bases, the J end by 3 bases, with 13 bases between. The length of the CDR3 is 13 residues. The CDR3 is CASRPVRDTEAFF. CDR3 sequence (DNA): TGTGCCAGCCGGCCCGTCAGGGACACTGAAGCTTTCTTT.

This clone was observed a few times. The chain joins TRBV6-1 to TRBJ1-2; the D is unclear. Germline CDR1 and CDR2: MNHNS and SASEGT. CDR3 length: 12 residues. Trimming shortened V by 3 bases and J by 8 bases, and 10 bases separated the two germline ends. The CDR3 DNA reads TGTGCCAGCAGTGAGTATTATGGCGGCTACACCTTC. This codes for CASSEYYGGYTF.

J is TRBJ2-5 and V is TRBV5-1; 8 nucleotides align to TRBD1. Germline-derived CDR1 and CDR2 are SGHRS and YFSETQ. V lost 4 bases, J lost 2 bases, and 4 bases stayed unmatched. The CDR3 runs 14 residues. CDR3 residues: CASSPDRGQETQYF. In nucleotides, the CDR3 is TGCGCCAGCAGCCCCGACAGGGGTCAAGAGACCCAGTACTTC.